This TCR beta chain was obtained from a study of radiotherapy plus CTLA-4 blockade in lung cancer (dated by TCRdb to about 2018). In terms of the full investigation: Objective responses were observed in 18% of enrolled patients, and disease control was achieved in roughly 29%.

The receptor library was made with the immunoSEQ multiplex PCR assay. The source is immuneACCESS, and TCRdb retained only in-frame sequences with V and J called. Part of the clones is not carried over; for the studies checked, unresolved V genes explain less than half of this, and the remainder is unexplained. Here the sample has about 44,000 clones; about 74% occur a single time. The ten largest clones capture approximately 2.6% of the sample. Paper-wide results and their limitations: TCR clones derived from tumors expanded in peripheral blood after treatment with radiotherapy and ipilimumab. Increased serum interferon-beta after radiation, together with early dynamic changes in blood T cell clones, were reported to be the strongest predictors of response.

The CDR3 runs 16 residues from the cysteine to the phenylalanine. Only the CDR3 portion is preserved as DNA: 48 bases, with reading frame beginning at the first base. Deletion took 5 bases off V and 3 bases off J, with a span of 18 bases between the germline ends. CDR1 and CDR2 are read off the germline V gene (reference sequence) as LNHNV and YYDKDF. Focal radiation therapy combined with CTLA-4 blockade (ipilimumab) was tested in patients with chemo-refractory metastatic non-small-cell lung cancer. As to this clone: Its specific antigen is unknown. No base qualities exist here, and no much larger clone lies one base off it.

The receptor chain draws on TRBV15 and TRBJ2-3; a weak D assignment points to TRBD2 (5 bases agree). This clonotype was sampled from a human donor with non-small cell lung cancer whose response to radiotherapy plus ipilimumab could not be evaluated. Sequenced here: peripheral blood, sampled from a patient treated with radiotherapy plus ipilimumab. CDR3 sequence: CATSFPLEGGTDTQYF. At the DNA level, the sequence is TGTGCCACCAGCTTCCCTTTAGAGGGCGGGACAGATACGCAGTATTTT. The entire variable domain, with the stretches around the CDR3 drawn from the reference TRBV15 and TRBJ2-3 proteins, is DAMVIQNPRYQVTQFGKPVTLSCSQTLNHNVMYWYQQKSSQAPKLLFHYYDKDFNNEADTPDNFQSRRPNTSFCFLDIRSPGLGDTAMYLCATSFPLEGGTDTQYFGPGTRLTVL.